A single sample is the source of the 16 T cell receptor beta chains below, sequenced in a study of blood T cell repertoires in COVID-19. The method was immunoSEQ multiplex PCR; TCRdb's version includes in-frame clones alone and lacks a portion of them. In the table there are under 200,000 clones, around 79% of which are singletons. Sample: peripheral blood. The receptors originated from a woman between 40 and 55 years old with COVID-19, enrolled during active disease.

The chain links TRBV12-5 to TRBJ2-7; TRBD2 agrees at 8 bases. Trimming cost V 6 bases and J 4 bases; bases outside gene matches: 5. Germline loops: CDR1 LGHNT, CDR2 FRNRAP. There are 13 residues in the CDR3. The CDR3 coding sequence is TGTGCTAGTGGAGGACTAGCCCCATACGAGCAGTACTTC. Residues: CASGGLAPYEQYF.

This clone was seen at least ten times. V is TRBV19 and J is TRBJ1-6, with 8 bases aligning to TRBD1. The CDR3 covers 16 residues. In germline, CDR1 is LNHDA, CDR2 SQIVND (reference sequence). The junction had 9 bases not matched to a gene; V was cut back by 2 bases and J by 9 bases. This CDR3 is CASSIIDRGLGSPLHF. The CDR3 DNA reads TGTGCCAGTAGTATAATTGACAGGGGATTGGGTTCACCCCTCCACTTT.

This sequence joins TRBV4-1 and TRBJ1-2; no clear D gene. CDR1 and CDR2 from the germline V gene are MGHRA and YSYEKL. This CDR3 has 14 residues. Between the trimmed V and J ends, which lost 0 bases and 3 bases, there was a span of 8 bases. The CDR3 protein is CASSQDRGYYGYTF. The CDR3 nucleotides are TGCGCCAGCAGCCAAGATCGGGGATACTATGGCTACACCTTC.

V usage is TRBV2 and J usage is TRBJ1-4; no firm D call. The CDR3 loop spans 11 amino acids. Germline V gene data show CDR1 as SNHLY and CDR2 as FYNNEI. Trimming cost V 8 bases and J 8 bases, with 9 bases left between them. The CDR3 DNA reads TGTGCCAGCGCCCACACAGAAAAACTGTTTTTT. Translated, it gives CASAHTEKLFF.

The chain carries TRBV7-2 and TRBJ2-7; 8 positions agree with TRBD2. The CDR3 runs 13 residues. In germline, CDR1 is SGHTA, CDR2 FQGNSA. V dropped 5 bases and J dropped 5; count of bases not matched to a gene: 5. The DNA for the CDR3 is TGTGCCAGCAGCACGGGGGGGCCTAACGAGCAGTACTTC. As protein: CASSTGGPNEQYF.

The chain couples TRBV13 to TRBJ2-3, with 9 bases identical to TRBD2. After removal of 5 bases from V and 3 bases from J, the junction contained 6 bases not matched to a gene. Germline CDR1 PRHDT, CDR2 FYEKMQ (reference sequence). This CDR3 comprises 15 residues. The CDR3, as DNA: TGTGCCAGCAGCATCGGACTAGCGATGACAGATACGCAGTATTTT. Encoded protein: CASSIGLAMTDTQYF.

The chain combines TRBV11-2 with TRBJ2-5; 10 nucleotides agree with TRBD2. The trim removed 1 base at V and 1 base at J, leaving 3 bases unmatched. The V gene's germline CDR1 is SGHAT and CDR2 FQNNGV. This CDR3 contains 16 residues. CDR3: CASSLAASGSQETQYF. As DNA, the CDR3 is TGTGCCAGCAGCTTAGCGGCTAGCGGGAGCCAAGAGACCCAGTACTTC.

In this sample, this clone turned up many times. The genes are TRBV5-5 and TRBJ2-1, with a possible D match to TRBD2 (5 bases). Per germline, CDR1 SGHKS and CDR2 YYEKEE (reference sequence). Trimming shortened V by 4 bases and J by 3 bases, and 11 bases separated the two germline ends. The CDR3 sequence is 14 residues long. The CDR3 DNA reads as TGTGCCAGCAGCCGAGGGTCCGTCTACAATGAGCAGTTCTTC. This translates into CASSRGSVYNEQFF.

This chain uses TRBV19 with TRBJ2-7; TRBD2 is a possible D gene (7 bases). This CDR3 comprises 15 residues. CDR1 and CDR2 (germline): LNHDA, SQIVND (reference sequence). V lost 5 bases to trimming and J lost 6 bases, with 20 bases between them. DNA for the CDR3: TGTGCCAGTAGTCTAGGGGGAAGCGGGGCGTTCGAGCAGTACTTC. This gives the protein CASSLGGSGAFEQYF.

V usage is TRBV18 and J usage is TRBJ1-1; D not certain. Germline V gene sequence: CDR1 KGHSH, CDR2 LQKENI. The CDR3 runs 14 residues. Trimming took 4 bases from V and 2 from J, leaving 11 bases between them. The CDR3, as DNA: TGTGCCAGCTCACTTGGCGGTAGTAACACTGAAGCTTTCTTT. Amino acids: CASSLGGSNTEAFF.

The rearrangement joins TRBV19 to TRBJ2-1, with a weak D call TRBD2 (6 bases). V was pared by 3 bases and J by 8 bases, with 8 bases between. Germline lookup yields CDR1 LNHDA and CDR2 SQIVND (reference sequence). The CDR3 extends over 12 amino acids. This CDR3 reads CASSMSGDEQFF. The CDR3 region has the DNA TGTGCCAGTAGTATGTCGGGGGATGAGCAGTTCTTC.

The chain recombines TRBV5-4 with TRBJ1-2; perhaps TRBD1 as D (5 bases). Germline V gives CDR1 SGHNT, CDR2 YYREEE (reference sequence). The CDR3 is 14 amino acids. Trimming removed 2 bases at V and 2 bases at J, with 10 bases between. Here the CDR3 reads CASSFAGPNYGYTF. For the CDR3, the DNA is TGTGCCAGCAGCTTCGCAGGGCCCAACTATGGCTACACCTTC.

The chain combines TRBV5-1 with TRBJ2-7; the match to TRBD1 covers 7 bases. V shed 3 bases, J shed 0 bases, and the junction held 3 bases outside the gene matches. Germline CDR1 reads SGHRS; CDR2 reads YFSETQ. The CDR3 spans 14 residues. The CDR3 sequence: CASSSAGGSYEQYF. The CDR3 DNA reads TGCGCCAGCAGCTCGGCAGGGGGCTCCTACGAGCAGTACTTC.

Worth noting for this clone: Other DNA variants within this sample encode the same CDR3. This chain joins TRBV7-2 and TRBJ2-7; 8 nucleotides agree with TRBD1. Germline V gene lookup returns CDR1 SGHTA and CDR2 FQGNSA. V lost 5 bases and J lost 5; bases outside the gene matches: 11. The CDR3 sequence is 15 residues long. CDR3: CASSRSRRTGNEQYF. For the CDR3, the DNA is TGTGCCAGCAGCCGTTCCCGCCGGACAGGGAACGAGCAGTACTTC.

The chain has TRBV6-2 or TRBV6-3 and TRBJ2-1; the match to TRBD2 covers 12 bases. Trimming at V came to 6 bases and at J to 2 bases, leaving 5 bases not matched to a gene. From germline, CDR1 is MNHEY and CDR2 SVGEGT. The CDR3 totals 16 residues. The CDR3 sequence is CASSDASGRAYNEQFF. CDR3 in DNA: TGTGCCAGCAGCGACGCTAGCGGGAGGGCCTACAATGAGCAGTTCTTC.

The J gene is TRBJ1-1, the V gene TRBV7-2; D is ambiguous. CDR3 length: 14 residues. V gave up 1 base and J gave up 0 bases, with 6 bases separating them. From germline, CDR1 is SGHTA and CDR2 FQGNSA. In nucleotides, the CDR3 is TGTGCCAGCAGCTTAGTGGAGATGAACACTGAAGCTTTCTTT. Translating it yields CASSLVEMNTEAFF.